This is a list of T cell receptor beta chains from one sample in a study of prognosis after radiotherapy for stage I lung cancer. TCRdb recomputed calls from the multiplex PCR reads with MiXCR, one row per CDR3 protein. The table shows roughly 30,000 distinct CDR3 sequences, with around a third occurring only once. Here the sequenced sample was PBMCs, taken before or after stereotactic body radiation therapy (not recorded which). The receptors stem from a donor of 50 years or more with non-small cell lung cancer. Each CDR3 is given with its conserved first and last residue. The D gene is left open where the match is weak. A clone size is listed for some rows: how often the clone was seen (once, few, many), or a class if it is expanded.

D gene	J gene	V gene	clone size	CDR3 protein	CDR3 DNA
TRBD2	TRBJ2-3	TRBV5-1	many	CASSRSGDLTDTQYF	TGCGCCAGCAGTCGTAGCGGGGATCTCACAGATACGCAGTATTTT
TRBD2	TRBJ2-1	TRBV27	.	CATANLAGDSGEQFF	TGTGCCACCGCCAACCTAGCGGGAGATTCGGGTGAGCAGTTCTTC
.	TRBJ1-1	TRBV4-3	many	CASSLTPRGAGNTEAFF	TGCGCCAGCAGCCTCACCCCGCGAGGGGCCGGGAACACTGAAGCTTTCTTT
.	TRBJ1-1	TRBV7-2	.	CASSLVTNSNTEAFF	TGTGCCAGCAGCTTAGTTACAAACTCAAACACTGAAGCTTTCTTT
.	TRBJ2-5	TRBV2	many	CASRRQALDSETQYF	TGTGCCAGCAGACGACAAGCGTTGGATTCGGAGACCCAGTACTTC
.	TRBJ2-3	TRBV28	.	CASSLAVDTQYF	TGTGCCAGCAGTCTCGCCGTGGATACGCAGTATTTT
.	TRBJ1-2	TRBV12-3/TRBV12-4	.	CASSHSLGRGANYGYTF	TGTGCCAGCAGCCACTCGTTGGGGAGGGGGGCTAACTATGGCTACACCTTC
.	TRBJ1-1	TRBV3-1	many	CASSVEVLTEAFF	TGTGCCAGCAGCGTCGAGGTCCTCACTGAAGCTTTCTTT
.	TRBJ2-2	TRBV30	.	CAYPGQTNTGELFF	TGTGCCTACCCGGGACAAACGAACACCGGGGAGCTGTTTTTT
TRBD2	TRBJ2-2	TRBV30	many	CAWSHLGGGNTGELFF	TGTGCCTGGAGTCACTTGGGCGGGGGGAACACCGGGGAGCTGTTTTTT
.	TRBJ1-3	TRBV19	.	CASTRDSDTGNTIYF	TGTGCCAGTACCCGTGACAGTGACACTGGAAACACCATATATTTT
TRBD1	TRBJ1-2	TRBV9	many	CASSSQGHYTF	TGTGCCAGCAGCTCACAGGGGCACTACACCTTC
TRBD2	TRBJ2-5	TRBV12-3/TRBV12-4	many	CASSPGTSQETQYF	TGTGCCAGCAGTCCCGGGACTAGTCAAGAGACCCAGTACTTC
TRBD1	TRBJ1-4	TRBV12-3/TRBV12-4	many	CASSRQGTNEKLFF	TGTGCCAGCAGTCGACAGGGAACTAATGAAAAACTGTTTTTT
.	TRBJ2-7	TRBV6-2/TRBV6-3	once	CASSPGRGFSYEQYF	TGTGCCAGCAGCCCCGGAAGAGGCTTCTCCTACGAGCAGTACTTC
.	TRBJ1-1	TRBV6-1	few	CASSARRGVTEAFF	TGTGCCAGCAGTGCCCGGCGAGGGGTCACTGAAGCTTTCTTT
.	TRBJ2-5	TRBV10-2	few	CASSEGPGEETQYF	TGCGCCAGCAGTGAGGGACCGGGCGAAGAGACCCAGTACTTC
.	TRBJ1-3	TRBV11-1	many	CASSITGTGNTIYF	TGTGCCAGCAGCATTACAGGGACTGGAAACACCATATATTTT
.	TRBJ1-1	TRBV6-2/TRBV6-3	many	CASSRPTGNTEAFF	TGTGCCAGCAGTCGACCGACAGGGAACACTGAAGCTTTCTTT
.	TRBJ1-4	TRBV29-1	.	CSVEFATNEKLFF	TGCAGCGTTGAGTTTGCAACTAATGAAAAACTGTTTTTT
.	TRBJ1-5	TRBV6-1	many	CASSLLAGEGNQPQHF	TGTGCCAGCAGTCTTTTGGCGGGGGAGGGCAATCAGCCCCAGCATTTT
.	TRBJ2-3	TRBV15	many	CATQFGTTDTQYF	TGTGCCACCCAATTCGGCACCACAGATACGCAGTATTTT
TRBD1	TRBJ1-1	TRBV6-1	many	CASSLQGMLNTEAFF	TGTGCCAGCAGTCTACAGGGGATGCTGAACACTGAAGCTTTCTTT
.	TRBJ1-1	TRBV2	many	CASSPTGFHTEAFF	TGTGCCAGCAGTCCTACGGGCTTCCACACTGAAGCTTTCTTT